This record concerns one TCR beta chain sequence. Its target is unknown. This specimen includes other DNA sequences encoding the same CDR3. The repertoire was sequenced with immunoSEQ multiplex PCR; TCRdb's copy has only in-frame clones and lacks some. Counted here are hundreds of thousands of clones, 92% occurring once; the ten biggest clones make up approximately 24%. In the naive CD8 group, cells lacked CD45RO and were positively selected for CCR7, so terminally differentiated effector memory CD45RA+ cells were left out. The data derive from a study of shared clonotypes between healthy human individuals. Study as a whole: Two female and three male donors aged 18 to 49 were enrolled. The study, taken as a whole, reports: The sole specimen, blood, was sampled, and tissue repertoires likely differ.

This TCR was recovered from a man aged 25-45 years in good health. Sequenced sample: naive CD8+ T cells sorted from blood.

CDR3 sequence: CASLGSYNEQFF. The CDR3 DNA reads TGTGCCAGCTTGGGGTCCTACAATGAGCAGTTCTTC. The chain couples TRBV2 to TRBJ2-1; D gene ambiguous. V was pared by 8 bases and J by 1 base, with 6 bases between. Germline V gene sequence: CDR1 SNHLY, CDR2 FYNNEI. The CDR3 is 12 amino acids.